Included here is one T cell receptor (beta chain) sequence, with context. Its antigen remains unidentified. Base qualities are missing; no much larger clone stands one base away. V lost 0 bases and J lost 1 base; the stretch between them is 6 bases long. The cysteine opens and the phenylalanine closes a CDR3 of 14 amino acids. The retained sequence is limited to the CDR3, 42 bases, with the frame set at the first base. CDR1 and CDR2, per the germline V gene, are MRHNA and SNTAGT. Genomic DNA was extracted from sorted cells for sequencing of the TCRbeta CDR3 region. TCRbeta CDR3 regions were sequenced using the immunoSEQ Assay. TCRdb re-hosts the immuneACCESS table, in-frame sequences only. Its copies lack some clones; in the studies checked, an unresolved V gene accounts for under half of them, and the cause for the rest is not known. For this sample the table gives about 64,000 clones, of which 82% were detected only once. Together, the top ten hold around 5% of the sample.

The source of the sample is a study of OX40 agonist ivuxolimab in advanced cancers. Regarding the complete study: Ivuxolimab was a fully human IgG2 agonistic monoclonal antibody targeting the costimulatory receptor OX40 (CD134). Intravenous ivuxolimab was administered to patients every 2 weeks at six dose levels: 0.01, 0.1, 0.3, 1.5, 3 and 10 mg/kg. Of the roughly 52 dose-escalation patients, hepatocellular carcinoma was present in around 20, melanoma in roughly 15, renal cell carcinoma in 9 and head and neck cancer in 9. A male proportion of approximately 83% and a mean age of approximately 55 years, ranging from roughly 23 to 90, were recorded for the dose-escalation cohort. Prior anti-PD-1, anti-PD-L1 or anti-CTLA-4 therapy was permitted, and 30% to 50% of dose-escalation patients had received checkpoint inhibitors. Three dose-escalation patients achieved partial responses, one with hepatocellular carcinoma and two with cutaneous melanoma. Peripheral TCRbeta sequencing was intended to test whether TCR sequence diversity was altered and clonal T-cell expansion was caused by ivuxolimab. The paper describes the monotherapy dose-escalation part (N of about 55 patients) of the phase I trial of ivuxolimab.

The trial excluded patients who had a history of autoimmune disease or who were on systemic immunosuppression. In every dose cohort, peripheral blood was drawn for TCR sequencing at baseline, cycle 4 day 1, and cycle 7 day 1. Samples came from an open-label, multicenter, first-in-human phase I dose-escalation trial of ivuxolimab. Adults with locally advanced or metastatic head and neck squamous cell, hepatocellular, melanoma or renal cell carcinoma were enrolled in the trial. Before TCR sequencing, CD4+ T cells and CD8+ T cells from peripheral blood were sorted into separate populations. The study at large found these results: At doses of 0.1 to 3.0 mg/kg, clonal expansion of both CD4+ and CD8+ T cells in blood was seen between baseline and week 6. Partial responders in the 0.1-3.0 mg/kg groups had among the lowest normalized peripheral clonal expansion, especially among CD8+ T cells. Low levels of normalized T-cell clonal expansion were also seen in some patients who did not respond. After ivuxolimab, more expanded clones were found on average in CD8+ T cells than in CD4+ T cells. The antigen specificity of the clonally expanded peripheral T cells was not determined.

This TCR was recovered from an adult with an advanced solid tumor such as melanoma, head and neck, liver or kidney cancer. The sequencing used CD4+ or CD8+ T cells sorted from blood, collected in a trial of the OX40 agonist ivuxolimab. The chain was built from TRBV6-4 and TRBJ1-1; a confident D gene designation cannot be given. The DNA sequence is TGTGCCAGCAGTGACTCGACCTGGAACACTGAAGCTTTCTTT. This yields the protein CASSDSTWNTEAFF.